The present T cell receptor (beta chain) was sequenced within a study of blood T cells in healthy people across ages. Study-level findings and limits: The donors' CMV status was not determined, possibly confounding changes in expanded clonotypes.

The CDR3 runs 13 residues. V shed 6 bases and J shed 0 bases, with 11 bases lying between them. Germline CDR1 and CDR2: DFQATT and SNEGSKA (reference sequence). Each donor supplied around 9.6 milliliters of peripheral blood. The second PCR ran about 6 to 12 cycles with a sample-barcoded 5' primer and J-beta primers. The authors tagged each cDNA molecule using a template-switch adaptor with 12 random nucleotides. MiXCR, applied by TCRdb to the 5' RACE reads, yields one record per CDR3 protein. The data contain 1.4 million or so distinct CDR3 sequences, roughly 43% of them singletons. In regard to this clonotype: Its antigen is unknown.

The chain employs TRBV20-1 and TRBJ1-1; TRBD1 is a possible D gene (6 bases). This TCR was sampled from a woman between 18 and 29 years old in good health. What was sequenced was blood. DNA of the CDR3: TGCAGTGCCTGGCAGGGGCTGAACACTGAAGCTTTCTTT. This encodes CSAWQGLNTEAFF.